These T cell receptor beta chains were read from a single sample in a study of shared clonotypes between healthy human individuals. Method: immunoSEQ multiplex PCR; TCRdb's copy keeps in-frame clones and lacks some. The sample yields 2 million to 2.5 million clones, approximately 94% seen once. The sequencing sample was made of naive CD4+ T cells sorted from blood. All receptors come from a man between 18 and 29 years old in good health. Both conserved end residues are part of each CDR3. The D gene is left open where the match is weak. A clone size is listed for some rows: how often the clone was seen (once, few, many), or a class if it is expanded.

D,size,V,J,DNA,CDR3
TRBD1,.,TRBV27,TRBJ2-7,TGTGCCAGCAGTCGTGACAGGGCGGTCTCCTACGAGCAGTACTTC,CASSRDRAVSYEQYF
TRBD2,.,TRBV5-6,TRBJ2-5,TGTGCCAGCAGCTTGTTAGCGGGGGGGCAAGAGACCCAGTACTTC,CASSLLAGGQETQYF
.,.,TRBV5-6,TRBJ2-3,TGTGCCAGCAGCTTGGCCCAAACAGATACGCAGTATTTT,CASSLAQTDTQYF
.,.,TRBV6-6,TRBJ1-1,TGTGCCAGCACGCCTAAACAGGGAAAGGGGGCTGAAGCTTTCTTT,CASTPKQGKGAEAFF
.,.,TRBV10-2,TRBJ2-4,TGCGCCAGCAGTGAGTCTGGGGGATACATTCAGTACTTC,CASSESGGYIQYF
.,.,TRBV6-1,TRBJ2-1,TGTGCCAGCAGTGACAGGGTCTATGAGCAGTTCTTC,CASSDRVYEQFF
TRBD1,.,TRBV5-4,TRBJ2-3,TGTGCCAGCAGCACCTGGGACAGGGGGTTGGTGGGAGATACGCAGTATTTT,CASSTWDRGLVGDTQYF
TRBD2,.,TRBV7-2,TRBJ2-7,TGTGCCAGCAGCTCCTCCGGGACTAGCAACGAGCAGTACTTC,CASSSSGTSNEQYF
.,.,TRBV6-5,TRBJ1-5,TGTGCCAGCAGTTATAGGGAGGCGGGCCCCCAGCATTTT,CASSYREAGPQHF
.,.,TRBV10-3,TRBJ2-5,TGTGCCATCAGTGAGATGATCCGCGAGACCCAGTACTTC,CAISEMIRETQYF
.,.,TRBV2,TRBJ2-7,TGTGCCAGCAGTGAGGAGAGGGTCGCATACGAGCAGTACTTC,CASSEERVAYEQYF
.,.,TRBV7-3,TRBJ2-1,TGTGCCAGCAGCCCGGGGATCGTCAAAACTAACGGCTCCTACAATGAGCAGTTCTTC,CASSPGIVKTNGSYNEQFF
.,.,TRBV2,TRBJ1-2,TGTGCCAGCAGTGATGTGCCAGGGAAGGGCTACACCTTC,CASSDVPGKGYTF
.,few,TRBV18,TRBJ2-7,TGTGCCAGCTCACAGGGAACACTGACCTACGAGCAGTACTTC,CASSQGTLTYEQYF
TRBD1,.,TRBV6-1,TRBJ2-7,TGTGCCAGCAGTTCCGGGACAGCGAGCTCCTACGAGCAGTACTTC,CASSSGTASSYEQYF
TRBD1,.,TRBV10-3,TRBJ2-5,TGTGCCATCAGTATGAACCGGGACAGGGTTGGGGAGACCCAGTACTTC,CAISMNRDRVGETQYF
.,.,TRBV7-2,TRBJ2-2,TGTGCCAGCAGACGGGCGACCGGGGAGCTGTTTTTT,CASRRATGELFF
TRBD2,once,TRBV6-5,TRBJ2-5,TGTGCCAGCAGTCCCACGGGAGGGTTTTCCCAGTACTTC,CASSPTGGFSQYF
.,.,TRBV7-9,TRBJ1-1,TGTGCCAGCAGTTCTGGGGGAGGTTCGAACACTGAAGCTTTCTTT,CASSSGGGSNTEAFF
.,.,TRBV15,TRBJ2-1,TGTGCCACCAGCAGTCTCGGGACCAACCAGTTCTTC,CATSSLGTNQFF
TRBD1,.,TRBV6-1,TRBJ1-2,TGTGCCAGCAGAGCTCCGGGACAGACCTATGGCTACACCTTC,CASRAPGQTYGYTF
.,once,TRBV29-1,TRBJ1-2,TGCAGCGTTGAGGTGGGCGTCTATGGCTACACCTTC,CSVEVGVYGYTF
.,.,TRBV2,TRBJ2-3,TGTGCCAGCCGCACAGATACGCAGTATTTT,CASRTDTQYF
.,.,TRBV5-1,TRBJ2-2,TGCGCCAGCAGCCCGGCGGTGACCGGGGAGCTGTTTTTT,CASSPAVTGELFF
TRBD1,.,TRBV23-1,TRBJ2-7,TGCGCCAGCAGTTCCGGGACAGGGGGCAACGAGCAGTACTTC,CASSSGTGGNEQYF
TRBD1,.,TRBV7-7,TRBJ2-5,TGTGCTAGCAGCCCGGGGACAGCCAAAGAGACCCAGTACTTC,CASSPGTAKETQYF
.,.,TRBV6-5,TRBJ2-5,TGTGCCAGCAGCCTCGACCAGGGTCTGGAGACCCAGTACTTC,CASSLDQGLETQYF
TRBD2,.,TRBV5-1,TRBJ2-1,TGCGCCAGCAGCTCTCAGCTAGCGGGGGGGAACAATGAGCAGTTCTTC,CASSSQLAGGNNEQFF
TRBD1,.,TRBV6-1,TRBJ2-1,TGTGCCAGCAGTGAAGCAGGACAGGGTAATATTTTCTTC,CASSEAGQGNIFF
.,.,TRBV14,TRBJ2-7,TGTGCCAGCAGCCTTAGGCGCGGGATTTGGAACGAGCAGTACTTC,CASSLRRGIWNEQYF
.,.,TRBV5-6,TRBJ2-3,TGTGCCAGCAGCTTGGACCTGGGGATGAGGCAGTATTTT,CASSLDLGMRQYF
TRBD1,once,TRBV9,TRBJ1-3,TGTGCCAGCAGCGCGGACAGGCTTAACTCTGGAAACACCATATATTTT,CASSADRLNSGNTIYF
TRBD1,.,TRBV30,TRBJ2-2,TGTGCCTGGAGGTGGGGGACAGGGGGACCCGGGGAGCTGTTTTTT,CAWRWGTGGPGELFF
.,.,TRBV7-2,TRBJ2-6,TGTGCCAGCAGCTCCGATTCGGCTGGGGCCAACGTCCTGACTTTC,CASSSDSAGANVLTF
TRBD2,.,TRBV5-1,TRBJ2-5,TGCGCCAGCAGCCCGGCGTTGGGCGGGAGGTCGGAGACCCAGTACTTC,CASSPALGGRSETQYF
TRBD1,.,TRBV5-1,TRBJ2-3,TGCGCCAGCAGCTTGGGACAGGGGGGAAACACAGATACGCAGTATTTT,CASSLGQGGNTDTQYF
TRBD1,.,TRBV9,TRBJ2-5,TGTGCCAGCAGCCCCCGGACAGGCCAAGAGACCCAGTACTTC,CASSPRTGQETQYF
.,.,TRBV2,TRBJ2-3,TGTGCCAGCAATTGGGGGGGGCTTACAGATACGCAGTATTTT,CASNWGGLTDTQYF
TRBD1,.,TRBV18,TRBJ1-2,TGTGCCAGCACGGACAGGCGAGCTAACTATGGCTACACCTTC,CASTDRRANYGYTF
TRBD2,.,TRBV6-1,TRBJ2-7,TGTGCCAGCAGTGAGAGCGGGGGCTCCTACGAGCAGTACTTC,CASSESGGSYEQYF
.,.,TRBV7-9,TRBJ2-2,TGTGCCAGCAGCCTTCGTACGTTAACCGGGGAGCTGTTTTTT,CASSLRTLTGELFF
TRBD2,.,TRBV30,TRBJ2-2,TGTGCCTGGAAGGGACTAGCGGGAACCGGGGAGCTGTTTTTT,CAWKGLAGTGELFF
.,.,TRBV19,TRBJ1-1,TGTGCCAGTAGTATAAAGGAAATTCATCTGCTGAACACTGAAGCTTTCTTT,CASSIKEIHLLNTEAFF
.,once,TRBV11-2,TRBJ2-7,TGTGCCAGCAGCTTAAGAGTCGCTATTCAAACGGAATGGTACGAGCAGTACTTC,CASSLRVAIQTEWYEQYF
.,.,TRBV29-1,TRBJ1-1,TGCAGCGTAGGGCACGGGGGGAACACTGAAGCTTTCTTT,CSVGHGGNTEAFF
TRBD1,.,TRBV13,TRBJ2-7,TGTGCCAGCAGCTTGAACAGGGGCCCTTCTTACGAGCAGTACTTC,CASSLNRGPSYEQYF
.,.,TRBV6-6,TRBJ2-1,TGTGCCAGCAGTTCCGCGTCCTTTTCTGGCACGGCTGAGCAGTTCTTC,CASSSASFSGTAEQFF
.,.,TRBV27,TRBJ1-1,TGTGCCAGCCCAATGGGGGCTCGAAACACTGAAGCTTTCTTT,CASPMGARNTEAFF
.,.,TRBV30,TRBJ2-7,TGTGCCTGGAGTGTTGGTGGTACAGTTCACGAGCAGTACTTC,CAWSVGGTVHEQYF
.,once,TRBV6-6,TRBJ1-2,TGTGCCAGCAAATCACAGATGGGGGATGGCTACACCTTC,CASKSQMGDGYTF
.,.,TRBV5-6,TRBJ1-3,TGTGCCAGCAGCTTGGACCAGTTAATCCCTGGAAACACCATATATTTT,CASSLDQLIPGNTIYF